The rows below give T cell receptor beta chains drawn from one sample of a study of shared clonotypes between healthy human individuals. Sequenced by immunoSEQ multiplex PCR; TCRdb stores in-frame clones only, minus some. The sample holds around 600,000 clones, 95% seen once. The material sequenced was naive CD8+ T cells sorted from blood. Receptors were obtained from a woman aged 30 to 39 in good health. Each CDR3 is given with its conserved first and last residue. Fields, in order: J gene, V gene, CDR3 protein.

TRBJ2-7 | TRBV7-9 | CASSLAKGTGDKQYF
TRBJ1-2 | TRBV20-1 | CSRVWVPGYTF
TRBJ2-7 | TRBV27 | CASSLILGSEQYF
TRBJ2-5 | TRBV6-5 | CASSPQETQYF
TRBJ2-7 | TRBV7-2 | CASRLDPGGTYEQYF
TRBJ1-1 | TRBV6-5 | CASSIQGATNTEAFF
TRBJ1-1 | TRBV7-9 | CASSPPGRPEAFF
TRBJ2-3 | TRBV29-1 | CSVVGADTQYF
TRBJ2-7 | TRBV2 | CASSAGQGTYEQYF
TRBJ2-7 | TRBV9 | CASSEGDSQTYEQYF
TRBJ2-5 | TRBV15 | CATSRDLGGSQETQYF
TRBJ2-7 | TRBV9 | CASSASTSGMSYEQYF
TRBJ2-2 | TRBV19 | CASTYWGNTGELFF
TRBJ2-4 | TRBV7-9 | CASQEIAASGRAANIQYF
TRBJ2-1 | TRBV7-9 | CASSLATSGDYNEQFF
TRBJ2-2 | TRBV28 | CASRAILAGETGELFF
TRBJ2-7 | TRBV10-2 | CASRATREQYF
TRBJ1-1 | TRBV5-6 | CASSFDDTEAFF
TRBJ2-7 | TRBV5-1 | CASSLAGTYEQYF
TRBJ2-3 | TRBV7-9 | CASSSGTDTQYF
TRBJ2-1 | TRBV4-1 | CASSQDRVAGGANEQFF
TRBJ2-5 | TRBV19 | CASSIGRGHQETQYF
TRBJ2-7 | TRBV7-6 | CASSTSPSAEQYF
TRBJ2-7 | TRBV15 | CATSTRKGQSYEQYF
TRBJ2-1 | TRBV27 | CASSLIGASNEQFF
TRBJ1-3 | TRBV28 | CASLGQGYGNTIYF
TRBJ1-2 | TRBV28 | CASSFEGEYYGYTF
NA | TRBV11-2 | CASSAGTSYYEQYF
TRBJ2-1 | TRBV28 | CASSQVEYNEQFF
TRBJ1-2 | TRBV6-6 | CASSSRTDINYGYTF
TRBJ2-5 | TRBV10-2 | CASSETSGSPETQYF
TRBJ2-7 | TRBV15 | CATRGDSSYEQYF
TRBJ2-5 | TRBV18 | CASSDGVAVQETQYF
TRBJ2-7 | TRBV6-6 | CASTMEDEQYF
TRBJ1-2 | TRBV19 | CASTGGYGYTF
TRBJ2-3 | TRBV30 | CAWSVLVGVDTQYF
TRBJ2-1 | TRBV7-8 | CASSLWTSGKNEQFF
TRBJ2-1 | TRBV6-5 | CASSVGSYNEQFF
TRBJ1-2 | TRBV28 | CASSANRPQGLNYGYTF